Listed below are T cell receptor beta chains from one sample, sequenced in a study of CD8+ T cells in alopecia areata. The protocol was immunoSEQ multiplex PCR, while the TCRdb copy is restricted to in-frame clones and leaves out a portion. Counted here are some 58,000 clones, approximately 44% occurring once; the ten biggest clones make up around 21%. The sequencing used CD8+ T cells sorted from blood, collected at approximately week 36, from a patient treated with tofacitinib. Receptors were obtained from a human donor with alopecia areata. CDR3s include the opening cysteine and the closing phenylalanine or tryptophan. Fields, in order: clone size, CDR3 length, V gene, J gene, D gene, CDR3 DNA, CDR3 protein. The D gene is left open where the match is weak. Rows may omit the clone size; those that give it use once, few, many or a size class.

size: -
length: 16
V: TRBV29-1
J: TRBJ2-1
D: TRBD2
DNA: TGCAGCGTTGAAGGGCCAGCGGGAGATTCCTACAATGAGCAGTTCTTC
CDR3: CSVEGPAGDSYNEQFF

size: -
length: 13
V: TRBV7-9
J: TRBJ2-1
D: -
DNA: TGTGCCAGCAGCTCGGTACTAACAGGGGAGCAGTTCTTC
CDR3: CASSSVLTGEQFF

size: few
length: 14
V: TRBV2
J: TRBJ2-5
D: TRBD1
DNA: TGTGCCAGACAGCGGGACAGGGAGGAAGAGACCCAGTACTTC
CDR3: CARQRDREEETQYF

size: few
length: 13
V: TRBV6-1
J: TRBJ2-7
D: -
DNA: TGTGCCAGCAGTCATCGGACGGGCTACGAGCAGTACTTC
CDR3: CASSHRTGYEQYF

size: -
length: 16
V: TRBV19
J: TRBJ2-1
D: TRBD2
DNA: TGTGCCAGTAGTATTTTCCTAGCGGGCAGAAACAATGAGCAGTTCTTC
CDR3: CASSIFLAGRNNEQFF

size: -
length: 15
V: TRBV9
J: TRBJ2-7
D: -
DNA: TGTGCCAGCAGCGTAGCCGAAGGGGCCATCTACGAGCAGTACTTC
CDR3: CASSVAEGAIYEQYF

size: few
length: 13
V: TRBV5-1
J: TRBJ2-5
D: -
DNA: TGCGCCAGCAGCTTGGACGGGGGTCAGACCCAGTACTTC
CDR3: CASSLDGGQTQYF

size: few
length: 16
V: TRBV27
J: TRBJ2-7
D: -
DNA: TGTGCCAGCAGCCTTGATTGGGGTAGGAGAAACTACGAGCAGTACTTC
CDR3: CASSLDWGRRNYEQYF

size: -
length: 14
V: TRBV12-5
J: TRBJ2-3
D: -
DNA: TGTGCTAGTGGTCCTGACTTGGCGGGAGATACGCAGTATTTT
CDR3: CASGPDLAGDTQYF

size: -
length: 13
V: TRBV29-1
J: TRBJ2-7
D: TRBD2
DNA: TGCAGCGTTCAACTAGCGGGAGGACTCGAGCAGTACTTC
CDR3: CSVQLAGGLEQYF

size: -
length: 17
V: TRBV7-3
J: TRBJ2-1
D: TRBD2
DNA: TGTGCCAGCAGCTCCACCACCGGGACTAGCGGTTACAATGAGCAGTTCTTC
CDR3: CASSSTTGTSGYNEQFF

size: -
length: 11
V: TRBV6-1
J: TRBJ2-7
D: -
DNA: TGTGCCAGCACTCTCTCCTACGAGCAGTACTTC
CDR3: CASTLSYEQYF

size: -
length: 15
V: TRBV4-1
J: TRBJ1-1
D: -
DNA: TGCGCCAGCAGCCACCTGTGGGGGAAGGGGACTGAAGCTTTCTTT
CDR3: CASSHLWGKGTEAFF

size: few
length: 14
V: TRBV30
J: TRBJ2-4
D: -
DNA: TGTGCTTGTCAGGGGCTCTTAGCCAAAAACATTCAGTACTTC
CDR3: CACQGLLAKNIQYF

size: -
length: 12
V: TRBV2
J: TRBJ1-1
D: -
DNA: TGTGCCAGCATCGCAGGGGACTATGAAGCTTTCTTT
CDR3: CASIAGDYEAFF

size: -
length: 12
V: TRBV2
J: TRBJ1-2
D: -
DNA: TGTGCCAGCCTGGGGGCGATTAGGGGCTACACCTTC
CDR3: CASLGAIRGYTF

size: medium-sized
length: 16
V: TRBV4-3
J: TRBJ2-6
D: -
DNA: TGCGCCAGCAGCCAAGGGGCAGGTTCTGGGGCCAACGTCCTGACTTTC
CDR3: CASSQGAGSGANVLTF

size: -
length: 12
V: TRBV29-1
J: TRBJ1-1
D: TRBD1
DNA: TGCAGCGTTCTCAGGGGGGATACTGAAGCTTTCTTT
CDR3: CSVLRGDTEAFF

size: -
length: 15
V: TRBV2
J: TRBJ2-7
D: -
DNA: TGTGCCAGCAGTGATATGGACAGCCGCTCCTACGAGCAGTACTTC
CDR3: CASSDMDSRSYEQYF

size: medium-sized
length: 15
V: TRBV28
J: TRBJ2-7
D: -
DNA: TGTGCCAGCAGTCAGCCGGGCCCCCGAAGGTACGAGCAGTACTTC
CDR3: CASSQPGPRRYEQYF

size: -
length: 11
V: TRBV29-1
J: TRBJ2-7
D: -
DNA: TGCAGCGTTGGGTCGGGGCCCGAGCAGTACTTC
CDR3: CSVGSGPEQYF

size: -
length: 16
V: TRBV11-2
J: TRBJ2-3
D: TRBD2
DNA: TGTGCCAGCAGCACGGTAGCGGGAGGACGGGGAGATACGCAGTATTTT
CDR3: CASSTVAGGRGDTQYF

size: -
length: 16
V: TRBV30
J: TRBJ1-5
D: -
DNA: TGTGCCTGGAGTCCCCCGAACAACCGGGGTTATCAGCCCCAGCATTTT
CDR3: CAWSPPNNRGYQPQHF

size: -
length: 12
V: TRBV30
J: TRBJ2-7
D: -
DNA: TGTGCCTGGAGGGGAACTGACTACGAGCAGTACTTC
CDR3: CAWRGTDYEQYF

size: few
length: 14
V: TRBV5-1
J: TRBJ2-5
D: -
DNA: TGCGCCAGCAGCTTGGTGGGCAGCCAAGAGACCCAGTACTTC
CDR3: CASSLVGSQETQYF